The clone carrying this T cell receptor beta chain was observed a handful of times. Its antigen remains unknown. Vbeta (60) and Jbeta (13) primers were used in the PCR. The table came from immunoSEQ multiplex PCR; TCRdb's copy has only in-frame clones and leaves some out. The repertoire holds around 220,000 clones, 65% to 90% seen once, with 1.3% to 1.5% in the top ten. This entry comes from a study of cytomegalovirus exposure and HLA in healthy donors. Across the whole study: About 85 million unique TCR sequences came from HLA-typed donors in an early release. Findings of the study overall: TCR beta V- and J-gene trimming was later associated with a missense DCLRE1C variant. Reportedly, fewer N-insertions than the approximately 600-donor mean appeared in an Asian-associated ancestry cluster in a later analysis.

The V and J ends lost 1 base and 0 bases, in that order; junction bases with no gene match: 11. Germline V gene data show CDR1 as SGHVS and CDR2 as FNYEAQ. The CDR3 length is 20 residues. Sequencing used PBMCs. The rearrangement joins TRBV7-6 to TRBJ1-6; TRBD1 aligns across 8 bases. This receptor was taken from a girl aged 5 to 17 in good health and CMV-seronegative. CDR3 protein: CASSLGDGAGGSSYNSPLHF. CDR3 DNA: TGTGCCAGCAGCTTAGGGGATGGGGCAGGGGGCAGCTCCTATAATTCACCCCTCCACTTT.